Shown below are 15 T cell receptor beta chains from a single sample sequenced in a study of beta chain features in type 1 diabetes. General study results and limits: For Type 1 diabetes patients, all four CD4+ subsets carried TCRB CDR3s that were moderately but significantly shorter.

These receptors' antigens are unknown. All of the isolated RNA was reverse transcribed, so expressed TCRB transcripts were sequenced. Only in-frame clones appear in the TCRdb table, and some are missing; sequencing was by immunoSEQ multiplex PCR. Of fewer than 70,000 clones listed, under 75% are singletons. Specimen: stem cell memory CD4+ T cells from blood. Receptors were obtained from a woman in her twenties or thirties with type 1 diabetes.

This chain links TRBV28 with TRBJ1-2; 9 nucleotides align to TRBD1. J was trimmed by 7 bases and V by 7 bases; bases with no gene match: 25. Germline loops: CDR1 MDHEN, CDR2 SYDVKM. CDR3 length: 19 amino acids. The CDR3, as DNA: TGTGCCAGCACCACCCCTGGCGTGGGGACAGGGAGTTTTTTGAGTGGCTACACCTTC. The encoded protein is CASTTPGVGTGSFLSGYTF.

V and J are TRBV11-1 and TRBJ2-4, with TRBD2 matching over 10 bases. J was trimmed by 8 bases and V by 5 bases; bases with no gene match: 6. CDR3 length: 14 residues. Germline-derived CDR1 and CDR2 are SGHAT and FQDESV (reference sequence). This CDR3 reads CASSPSGRADIQYF. The CDR3 DNA follows: TGTGCCAGCAGCCCTAGCGGGAGAGCGGACATTCAGTACTTC.

The J gene is TRBJ2-2, the V gene TRBV5-1, with D hard to call. CDR3 length: 13 residues. V was trimmed by 5 bases and J by 0 bases, leaving 5 bases between them. CDR1 is SGHRS, CDR2 YFSETQ, per germline. The CDR3 DNA reads TGCGCCAGCAGTGAGGCGAACACCGGGGAGCTGTTTTTT. It is translated as CASSEANTGELFF.

This clone is a singleton in its sample. The gene calls are TRBV6-5 and TRBJ2-7, with 9 bases matching TRBD2. This CDR3 contains 14 residues. Germline values: CDR1 MNHEY, CDR2 SVGAGI. The junction had 8 bases not matched to a gene; V was cut back by 5 bases and J by 6 bases. The CDR3 bases are TGTGCCAGCAGTGCGGGACTAGCAGTCAGCGAGCAGTACTTC. Residues: CASSAGLAVSEQYF.

V gene TRBV30 combines with J gene TRBJ2-5; D unresolved. The J call is doubtful: the DNA matches TRBJ2-7 better. CDR3 length equals 15 residues. Germline loops: CDR1 GTSNPN, CDR2 SVGIG (reference sequence). DNA of the CDR3: TGTGCCTGGAGCCTGACACCGAAGGCTACCTACGAGCAGTACTTC. It yields the protein CAWSLTPKATYEQYF.

The chain's CDR3 is CASSISQVNNYEQYF. In nucleotides, the CDR3 is TGTGCCAGTAGTATATCGCAGGTTAATAACTACGAGCAGTACTTC. This chain uses TRBV19 with TRBJ2-7; D is ambiguous. V was cut by 2 bases and J by 3 bases, with 14 bases left in between. The CDR3 runs 15 residues. The germline CDR1 and CDR2 sequences are LNHDA and SQIVND (reference sequence). Full variable domain (rest looked up from reference TRBV19 and TRBJ2-7): DGGITQSPKYLFRKEGQNVTLSCEQNLNHDAMYWYRQDPGQGLRLIYYSQIVNDFQKGDIAEGYSVSREKKESFPLTVTSAQKNPTAFYLCASSISQVNNYEQYFGPGTRLTVT.

This clone came up a few times. This sequence joins TRBV2 and TRBJ1-2; weak D call: TRBD1 (5 bases). CDR1 and CDR2 from the germline V gene are SNHLY and FYNNEI. The CDR3 covers 12 residues. V lost 5 bases to trimming and J lost 8 bases, with 12 bases between them. CDR3 bases: TGTGCCAGCAGTCTGACAGAGATCGGCTACACCTTC. Its protein is CASSLTEIGYTF. Full variable domain (rest looked up from reference TRBV2 and TRBJ1-2): EPEVTQTPSHQVTQMGQEVILRCVPISNHLYFYWYRQILGQKVEFLVSFYNNEISEKSEIFDDQFSVERPDGSNFTLKIRSTKLEDSAMYFCASSLTEIGYTFGSGTRLTVV.

This clone was counted only a few times. Here the CDR3 reads CASSELGLAGGPRELFF. The CDR3 bases are TGTGCCAGCAGTGAATTGGGGCTAGCGGGAGGGCCTCGGGAGCTGTTTTTT. The V call is TRBV25-1, the J call TRBJ2-2; 12 bases match TRBD2. V lost 1 base to trimming and J lost 9 bases; unmatched junction nucleotides: 9. The CDR3 runs 17 residues. In germline, CDR1 is MGHDK, CDR2 SYGVNS.

The J gene is TRBJ2-1, the V gene TRBV28; TRBD1 agrees at 8 bases. The germline CDR1 and CDR2 sequences are MDHEN and SYDVKM. The CDR3 runs 16 residues. V was clipped by 5 bases and J by 6 bases; unmatched bases: 12. This chain's CDR3 is CASSGSDRAYPNEQFF. The DNA for the CDR3 is TGTGCCAGCAGTGGCTCGGACAGGGCTTACCCCAATGAGCAGTTCTTC.

In this sample, this clone turned up once. This chain joins TRBV7-3 and TRBJ2-1; a possible D gene is TRBD2 (6 bases). Germline V gene lookup returns CDR1 SGHTA and CDR2 FQGTGA. The CDR3 runs 11 residues. V gave up 5 bases and J gave up 9 bases, with 8 bases separating them. CDR3 nucleotides: TGTGCCAGCAGCCTTAGCGGTGAGCAGTTCTTC. This gives the protein CASSLSGEQFF.

The chain uses TRBV7-3 and TRBJ1-1; 8 bases line up with TRBD1. The CDR3 loop spans 15 amino acids. CDR1 is SGHTA, CDR2 FQGTGA, per germline. V trimming: 0 bases; J trimming: 3 bases; junction bases outside the gene matches: 3. The DNA for the CDR3 is TGTGCCAGCAGCTTAACCGGGACAGGCTACACTGAAGCTTTCTTT. It codes for CASSLTGTGYTEAFF.

The gene calls are TRBV11-1 and TRBJ2-2; 9 nucleotides align to TRBD2. V dropped 3 bases and J dropped 1; count of bases not matched to a gene: 6. The CDR3 consists of 17 residues. Germline V gives CDR1 SGHAT, CDR2 FQDESV (reference sequence). CDR3 in amino acids: CASSFGSGRRNTGELFF. The DNA of the CDR3 is TGTGCCAGCAGCTTCGGAAGCGGGAGGAGGAACACCGGGGAGCTGTTTTTT.

The J gene is TRBJ1-4, the V gene TRBV6-1; TRBD1 is a possible D gene (5 bases). V was clipped by 5 bases and J by 2 bases, with 12 bases between them. The CDR3 is 15 amino acids. The germline gives CDR1 MNHNS, CDR2 SASEGT. CDR3 amino acids: CASSPRGMTNEKLFF. CDR3 DNA sequence: TGTGCCAGCAGTCCGCGGGGGATGACTAATGAAAAACTGTTTTTT.

This clone was recorded a few times. The chain has TRBV28 and TRBJ2-1; TRBD2 aligns across 10 bases. This CDR3 has 14 residues. V was pared by 6 bases and J by 4 bases, with 3 bases of the junction left unmatched. From germline, CDR1 is MDHEN and CDR2 SYDVKM. The CDR3 DNA reads TGTGCCAGCAGGACAGCGGGAGGGTACAATGAGCAGTTCTTC. Amino acid sequence: CASRTAGGYNEQFF.

This chain uses TRBV6-1 with TRBJ2-5, with 10 positions matching TRBD1. CDR1 is MNHNS and CDR2 is SASEGT in the germline V gene. This CDR3 is 14 amino acids long. V lost 5 bases, J lost 5 bases, and 5 bases stayed unmatched. The CDR3 coding sequence is TGTGCCAGCAGTTGGGACAGGGGAGGCGAGACCCAGTACTTC. It specifies CASSWDRGGETQYF.